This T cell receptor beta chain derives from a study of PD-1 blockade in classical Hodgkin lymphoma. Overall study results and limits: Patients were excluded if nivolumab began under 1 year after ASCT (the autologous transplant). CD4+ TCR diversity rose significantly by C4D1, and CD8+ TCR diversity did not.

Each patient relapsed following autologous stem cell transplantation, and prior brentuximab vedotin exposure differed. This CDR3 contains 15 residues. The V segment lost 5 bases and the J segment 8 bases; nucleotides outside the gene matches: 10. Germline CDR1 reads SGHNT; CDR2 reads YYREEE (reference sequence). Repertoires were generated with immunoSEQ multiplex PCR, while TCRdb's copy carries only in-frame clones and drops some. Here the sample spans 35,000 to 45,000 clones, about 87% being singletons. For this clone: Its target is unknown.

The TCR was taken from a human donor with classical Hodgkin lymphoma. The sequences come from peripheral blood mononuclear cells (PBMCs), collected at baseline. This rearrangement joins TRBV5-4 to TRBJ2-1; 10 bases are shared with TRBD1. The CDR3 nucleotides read TGTGCCAGCAGTGGGACGCGGGACAGGGGCGATGAGCAGTTCTTC. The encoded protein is CASSGTRDRGDEQFF.